The source of this T cell receptor beta chain is a study of blood T cell repertoires in COVID-19. Assay used: immunoSEQ multiplex PCR; TCRdb lists only in-frame clones, some missing. The sample shows around 99,000 clones, roughly 88% of them seen only once. The CDR3 sequence is 13 residues long. Germline V CDR1 and CDR2: LNHDA, SQIVND (reference sequence). V lost 9 bases and J lost 3, with 13 bases in between. This receptor was identified in a woman older than 75 with active or convalescent COVID-19. Sample: peripheral blood. This sequence joins TRBV19 and TRBJ2-3; D is possibly TRBD1 (6 bases). CDR3 bases: TGTGCCAGCCAGGTGGGACAAACAGATACGCAGTATTTT. Protein sequence: CASQVGQTDTQYF.